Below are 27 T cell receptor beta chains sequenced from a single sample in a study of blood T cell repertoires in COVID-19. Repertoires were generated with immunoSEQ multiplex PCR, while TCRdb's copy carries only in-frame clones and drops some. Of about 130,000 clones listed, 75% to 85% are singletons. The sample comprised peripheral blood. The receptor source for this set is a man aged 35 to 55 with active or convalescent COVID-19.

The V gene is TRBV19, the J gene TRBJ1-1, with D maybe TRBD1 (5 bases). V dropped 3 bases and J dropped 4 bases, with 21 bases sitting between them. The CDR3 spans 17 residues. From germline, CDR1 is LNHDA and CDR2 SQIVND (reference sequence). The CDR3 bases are TGTGCCAGTAGTATCAACAACCGAGGACGGGGGGTCACTGAAGCTTTCTTT. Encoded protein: CASSINNRGRGVTEAFF.

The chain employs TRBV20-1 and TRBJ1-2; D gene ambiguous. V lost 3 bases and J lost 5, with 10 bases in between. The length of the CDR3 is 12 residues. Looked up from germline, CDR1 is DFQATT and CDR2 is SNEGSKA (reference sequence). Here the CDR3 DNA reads TGCAGTGCTAGTCAGGAATCATATGGCTACACCTTC. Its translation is CSASQESYGYTF.

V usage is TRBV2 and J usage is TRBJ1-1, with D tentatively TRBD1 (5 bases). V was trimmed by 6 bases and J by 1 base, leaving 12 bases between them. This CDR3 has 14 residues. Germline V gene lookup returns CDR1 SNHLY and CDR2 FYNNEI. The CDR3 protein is CASRGPGRNTEAFF. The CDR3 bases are TGTGCCAGCAGGGGGCCAGGCAGGAACACTGAAGCTTTCTTT.

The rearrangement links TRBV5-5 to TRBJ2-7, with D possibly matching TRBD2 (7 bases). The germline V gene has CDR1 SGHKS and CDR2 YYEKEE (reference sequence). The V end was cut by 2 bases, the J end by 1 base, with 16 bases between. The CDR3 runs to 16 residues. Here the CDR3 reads CASSFLGGGASYEQYF. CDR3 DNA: TGTGCCAGCAGCTTCTTGGGAGGGGGGGCGTCCTACGAGCAGTACTTC.

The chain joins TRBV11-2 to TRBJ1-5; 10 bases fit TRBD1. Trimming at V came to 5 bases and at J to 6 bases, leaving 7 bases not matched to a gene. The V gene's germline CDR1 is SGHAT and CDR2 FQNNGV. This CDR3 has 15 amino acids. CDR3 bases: TGTGCCAGCAGCGCCCGGGACAGGGGAAGTCAGCCCCAGCATTTT. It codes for CASSARDRGSQPQHF.

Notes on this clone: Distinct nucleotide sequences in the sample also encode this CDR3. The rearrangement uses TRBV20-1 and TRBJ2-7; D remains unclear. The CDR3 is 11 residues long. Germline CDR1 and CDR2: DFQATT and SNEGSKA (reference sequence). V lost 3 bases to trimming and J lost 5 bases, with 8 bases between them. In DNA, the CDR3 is TGCAGTGCTAGTTCGGGTCACGAGCAGTACTTC. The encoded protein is CSASSGHEQYF.

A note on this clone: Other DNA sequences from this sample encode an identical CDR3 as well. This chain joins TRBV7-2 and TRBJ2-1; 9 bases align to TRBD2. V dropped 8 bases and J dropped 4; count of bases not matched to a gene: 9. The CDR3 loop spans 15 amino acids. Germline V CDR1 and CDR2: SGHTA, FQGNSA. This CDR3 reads CASGSSGGRYNEQFF. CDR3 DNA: TGTGCCAGCGGATCGAGCGGGGGGCGGTACAATGAGCAGTTCTTC.

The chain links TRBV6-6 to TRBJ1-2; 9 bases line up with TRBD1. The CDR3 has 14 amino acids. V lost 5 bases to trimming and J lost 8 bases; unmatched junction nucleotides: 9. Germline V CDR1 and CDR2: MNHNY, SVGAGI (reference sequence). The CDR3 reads CASSQGRDRAGYTF. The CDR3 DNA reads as TGTGCCAGCAGTCAAGGTCGGGACAGGGCGGGCTACACCTTC.

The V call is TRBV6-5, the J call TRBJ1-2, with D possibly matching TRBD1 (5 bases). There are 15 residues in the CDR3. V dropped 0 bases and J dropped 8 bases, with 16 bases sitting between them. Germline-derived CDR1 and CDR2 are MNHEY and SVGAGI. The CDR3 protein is CASSYSFQGLGGYTF. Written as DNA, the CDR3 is TGTGCCAGCAGTTACTCTTTCCAGGGCCTGGGGGGCTACACCTTC.

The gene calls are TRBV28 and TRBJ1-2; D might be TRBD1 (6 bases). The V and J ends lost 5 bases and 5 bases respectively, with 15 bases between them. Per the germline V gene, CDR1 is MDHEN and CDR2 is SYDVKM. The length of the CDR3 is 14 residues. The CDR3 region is CASSAGQTIYGYTF. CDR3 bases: TGTGCCAGCAGTGCAGGACAGACCATTTATGGCTACACCTTC.

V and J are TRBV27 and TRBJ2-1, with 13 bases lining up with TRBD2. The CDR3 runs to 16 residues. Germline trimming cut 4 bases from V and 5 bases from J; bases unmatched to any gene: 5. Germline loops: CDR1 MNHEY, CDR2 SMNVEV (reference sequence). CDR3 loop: CASSSRTSGSHNEQFF. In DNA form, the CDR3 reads TGTGCCAGCAGTTCTCGGACTAGCGGGAGCCACAATGAGCAGTTCTTC.

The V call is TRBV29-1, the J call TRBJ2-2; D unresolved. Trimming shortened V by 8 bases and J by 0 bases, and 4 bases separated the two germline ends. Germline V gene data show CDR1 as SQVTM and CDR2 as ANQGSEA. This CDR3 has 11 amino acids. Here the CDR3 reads CSITNTGELFF. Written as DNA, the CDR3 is TGCAGCATTACGAACACCGGGGAGCTGTTTTTT.

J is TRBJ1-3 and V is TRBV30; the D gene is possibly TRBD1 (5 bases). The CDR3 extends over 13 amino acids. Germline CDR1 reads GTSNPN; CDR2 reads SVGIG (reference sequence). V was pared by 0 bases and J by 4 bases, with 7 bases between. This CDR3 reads CAWSVDSGNTIYF. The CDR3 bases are TGTGCCTGGAGTGTAGACAGCGGAAACACCATATATTTT.

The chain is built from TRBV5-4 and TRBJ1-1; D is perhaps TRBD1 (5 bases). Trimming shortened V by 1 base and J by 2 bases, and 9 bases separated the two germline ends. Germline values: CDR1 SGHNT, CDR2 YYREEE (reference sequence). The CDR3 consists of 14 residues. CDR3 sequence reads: CASSLYGANTEAFF. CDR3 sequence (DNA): TGTGCCAGCAGCTTGTATGGGGCAAACACTGAAGCTTTCTTT.

The chain's CDR3 is CATSMSGSYNEQFF. The CDR3 region has the DNA TGTGCCACCAGCATGAGCGGGTCTTACAATGAGCAGTTCTTC. The chain is built from TRBV15 and TRBJ2-1, with D possibly matching TRBD2 (6 bases). Germline V gene lookup returns CDR1 LNHNV and CDR2 YYDKDF (reference sequence). V was cut by 4 bases and J by 4 bases, with 11 bases left in between. This CDR3 has 14 amino acids.

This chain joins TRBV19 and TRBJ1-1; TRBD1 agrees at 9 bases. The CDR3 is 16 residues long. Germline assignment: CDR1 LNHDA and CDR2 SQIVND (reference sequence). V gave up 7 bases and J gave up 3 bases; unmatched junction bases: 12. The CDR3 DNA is TGTGCCAGTACCCCCCGGGACAGGGTAGGATACACTGAAGCTTTCTTT. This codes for CASTPRDRVGYTEAFF. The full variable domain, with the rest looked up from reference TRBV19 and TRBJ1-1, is DGGITQSPKYLFRKEGQNVTLSCEQNLNHDAMYWYRQDPGQGLRLIYYSQIVNDFQKGDIAEGYSVSREKKESFPLTVTSAQKNPTAFYLCASTPRDRVGYTEAFFGQGTRLTVV.

Here the CDR3 reads CAIRDRANYGYTF. The CDR3 DNA is TGTGCCATCAGGGACAGAGCTAACTATGGCTACACCTTC. The chain combines TRBV10-3 with TRBJ1-2, with D perhaps TRBD1 (6 bases). Germline V gives CDR1 ENHRY, CDR2 SYGVKD. The CDR3 totals 13 residues. V lost 6 bases, J lost 0 bases, and 8 bases lay in between.

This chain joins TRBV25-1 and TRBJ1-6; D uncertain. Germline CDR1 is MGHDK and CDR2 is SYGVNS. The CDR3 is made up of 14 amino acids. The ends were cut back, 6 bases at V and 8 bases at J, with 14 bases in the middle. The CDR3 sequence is CASRGNGGDSPLHF. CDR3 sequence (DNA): TGTGCCAGCAGAGGGAACGGCGGGGATTCACCCCTCCACTTT.

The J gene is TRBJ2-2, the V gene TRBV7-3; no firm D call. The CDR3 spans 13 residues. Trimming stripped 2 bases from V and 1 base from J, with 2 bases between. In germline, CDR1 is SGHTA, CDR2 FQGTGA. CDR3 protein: CASSLLNTGELFF. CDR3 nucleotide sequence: TGTGCCAGCAGCTTACTGAACACCGGGGAGCTGTTTTTT.

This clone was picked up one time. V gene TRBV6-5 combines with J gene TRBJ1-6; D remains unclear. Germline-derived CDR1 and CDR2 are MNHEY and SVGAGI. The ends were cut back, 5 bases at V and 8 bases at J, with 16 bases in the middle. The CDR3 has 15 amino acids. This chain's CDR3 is CASSPSRIGDSPLHF. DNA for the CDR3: TGTGCCAGCAGTCCCTCGAGGATCGGGGATTCACCCCTCCACTTT.

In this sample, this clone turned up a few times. CDR3 coding DNA: TGTGCCAGCAGCTTAGCAGGGGGCGCTTTCTTT. This codes for CASSLAGGAFF. This chain joins TRBV7-2 and TRBJ1-1; 7 bases line up with TRBD1. Germline CDR1 is SGHTA and CDR2 is FQGNSA. The CDR3 is made up of 11 amino acids. V shed 0 bases, J shed 11 bases, and the junction held 0 bases outside the gene matches.

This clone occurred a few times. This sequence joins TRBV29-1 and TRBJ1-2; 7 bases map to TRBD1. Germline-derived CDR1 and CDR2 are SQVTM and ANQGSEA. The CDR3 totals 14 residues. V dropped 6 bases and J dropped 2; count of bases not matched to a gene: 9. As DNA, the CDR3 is TGCAGCGTCCACCACCTGACAGGGAACTATGGCTACACCTTC. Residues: CSVHHLTGNYGYTF. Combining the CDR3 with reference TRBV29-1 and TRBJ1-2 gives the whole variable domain SAVISQKPSRDICQRGTSLTIQCQVDSQVTMMFWYRQQPGQSLTLIATANQGSEATYESGFVIDKFPISRPNLTFSTLTVSNMSPEDSSIYLCSVHHLTGNYGYTFGSGTRLTVV.

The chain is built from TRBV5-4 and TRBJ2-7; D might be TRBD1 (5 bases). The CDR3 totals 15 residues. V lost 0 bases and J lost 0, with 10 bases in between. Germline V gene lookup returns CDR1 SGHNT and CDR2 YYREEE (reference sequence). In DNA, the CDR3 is TGTGCCAGCAGCTTGGGGACAACGAGCTCCTACGAGCAGTACTTC. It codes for CASSLGTTSSYEQYF.

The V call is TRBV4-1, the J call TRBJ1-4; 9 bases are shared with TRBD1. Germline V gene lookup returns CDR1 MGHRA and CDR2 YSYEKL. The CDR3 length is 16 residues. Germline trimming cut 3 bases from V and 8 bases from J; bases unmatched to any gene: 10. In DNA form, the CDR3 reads TGCGCCAGCAGCCAGAAAGCGGGACAGGGTAACGAAAAACTGTTTTTT. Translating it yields CASSQKAGQGNEKLFF.

The CDR3 DNA is TGTGCCAGCAGCCCCGGGACAGGGGTATATGGCTACACCTTC. Residues: CASSPGTGVYGYTF. The chain has TRBV9 and TRBJ1-2, with 10 bases that match TRBD1. Looked up from germline, CDR1 is SGDLS and CDR2 is YYNGEE. The CDR3 is made up of 14 amino acids. J was trimmed by 5 bases and V by 4 bases; bases with no gene match: 5.

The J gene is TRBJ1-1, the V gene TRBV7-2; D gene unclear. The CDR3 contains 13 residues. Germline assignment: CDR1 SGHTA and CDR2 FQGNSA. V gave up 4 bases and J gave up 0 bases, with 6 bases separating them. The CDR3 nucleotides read TGTGCCAGCAGCTGGACTTTGAACACTGAAGCTTTCTTT. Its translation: CASSWTLNTEAFF.

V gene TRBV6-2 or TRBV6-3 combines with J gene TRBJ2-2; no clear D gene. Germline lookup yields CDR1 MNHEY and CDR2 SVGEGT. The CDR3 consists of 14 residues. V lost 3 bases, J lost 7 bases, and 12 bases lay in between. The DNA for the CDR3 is TGTGCCAGCAGTTATGGGCAAGATAACGGGGAGCTGTTTTTT. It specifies CASSYGQDNGELFF.